A selection of T cell receptor beta chains follows, all from one sample in a study of blood T cell repertoires in COVID-19. Libraries were prepared by immunoSEQ multiplex PCR; TCRdb keeps only in-frame clonotypes and omits some of them. The table includes approximately 300,000 clones, approximately 88% detected once. Sequences were obtained from PBMCs or T cells enriched from blood (not recorded which). The receptors derive from a man aged 60 to 75 who had recovered from COVID-19. The CDR3 runs from the conserved cysteine through the conserved F or W. The order of the fields is V gene, clone size, J gene, D gene, CDR3 DNA, CDR3 protein. D genes are given only for firm matches. Clone size appears in some rows only: once, few, many, or a class for an expanded clone.

>TRBV15|-|TRBJ2-7|-
TGTGCCACCAGCAGAGGACTGGGGGCGGTTACCTACGAGCAGTACTTC
CATSRGLGAVTYEQYF
>TRBV28|-|TRBJ1-5|TRBD1
TGTGCCAGCAGAACAGGGGGCGTCAGCAATCAGCCCCAGCATTTT
CASRTGGVSNQPQHF
>TRBV11-2|-|TRBJ2-1|TRBD2
TGTGCCAGCAGCTTAGTGGTCAGGACTAGCGGCTACAATGAGCAGTTCTTC
CASSLVVRTSGYNEQFF
>TRBV27|-|TRBJ2-7|-
TGTGCCAGCAGTTTGGGGACACCCTACGAGCAGTACTTC
CASSLGTPYEQYF
>TRBV7-3|-|TRBJ1-3|-
TGTGCCAGCAGCTTAACCCCCTCCTCTGGAAACACCATATATTTT
CASSLTPSSGNTIYF
>TRBV20-1|-|TRBJ2-1|-
TGCAGTGCTAGTTTATTACAGATGGTTGGGTACAATGAGCAGTTCTTC
CSASLLQMVGYNEQFF
>TRBV9|once|TRBJ1-2|-
TGTGCCAGCAGCCCGAGGAGGGGTGACTATGGCTACACCTTC
CASSPRRGDYGYTF
>TRBV5-1|-|TRBJ2-5|TRBD2
TGCGCCAGCACGGGAAGCGGGAAGGAGACCCAGTACTTC
CASTGSGKETQYF
>TRBV6-5|-|TRBJ2-1|-
TGTGCCAGCAGTTACGGTCAGGTTTACAATGAGCAGTTCTTC
CASSYGQVYNEQFF
>TRBV5-4|-|TRBJ2-2|TRBD1
TGTGCCAGCAGCTCGGGACAGACCTACACCGGGGAGCTGTTTTTT
CASSSGQTYTGELFF
>TRBV7-8|-|TRBJ1-5|TRBD1
TGTGCCAGCAGCCGAGGGACAGGGCGGGATCAGCCCCAGCATTTT
CASSRGTGRDQPQHF
>TRBV27|-|TRBJ1-4|TRBD1
TGTGCCAGCAGTACGGACAGGGGTAATGAAAAACTGTTTTTT
CASSTDRGNEKLFF
>TRBV7-2|-|TRBJ2-1|-
TGTGCCAGCAGCTCACGACTAGTTATACGATACAATGAGCAGTTCTTC
CASSSRLVIRYNEQFF